These 6 T cell receptor beta chains were sequenced from one sample in a study of PD-L1 blockade in urothelial cancer. The data were produced by immunoSEQ multiplex PCR, yet TCRdb's version contains in-frame clones alone and is incomplete. The sample lists around 42,000 clones, approximately 77% occurring once. The material was PBMCs, obtained around atezolizumab (anti-PD-L1) treatment. The receptors shown here come from a man aged 70 or older with urothelial cancer.

The gene calls are TRBV9 and TRBJ2-7; D not certain. Germline V gene sequence: CDR1 SGDLS, CDR2 YYNGEE. This CDR3 has 15 amino acids. V gave up 0 bases and J gave up 1 base, with 11 bases separating them. The CDR3, as DNA: TGTGCCAGCAGCGTAGGTCTTGGCGGTTCCTACGAGCAGTACTTC. Translating it yields CASSVGLGGSYEQYF. Variable domain in full (rest from reference TRBV9 and TRBJ2-7): DSGVTQTPKHLITATGQRVTLRCSPRSGDLSVYWYQQSLDQGLQFLIQYYNGEERAKGNILERFSAQQFPDLHSELNLSSLELGDSALYFCASSVGLGGSYEQYFGPGTRLTVT.

The sample holds one count of this clone. The chain is built from TRBV6-1 and TRBJ1-4, with a possible D match to TRBD1 (5 bases). The germline gives CDR1 MNHNS, CDR2 SASEGT. The CDR3 length is 12 residues. Trimming took 7 bases from V and 4 from J, leaving 7 bases between them. CDR3 loop: CASKQGNEKLFF. For the CDR3, the DNA is TGTGCCAGCAAGCAGGGTAATGAAAAACTGTTTTTT.

The chain employs TRBV28 and TRBJ1-1, with 10 bases matching TRBD1. The germline CDR1 and CDR2 sequences are MDHEN and SYDVKM. This CDR3 region has 15 residues. With 4 bases clipped from V and 3 bases from J, the junction kept 5 bases outside the gene matches. The CDR3 spells CASSSGQGGDTEAFF. The CDR3, as DNA: TGTGCCAGCAGTTCCGGACAGGGGGGTGACACTGAAGCTTTCTTT.

A few counts support this clone. The chain has TRBV11-3 and TRBJ2-5, with 13 bases that match TRBD2. Germline CDR1 is SGHNT and CDR2 is YENEEA. V trimming: 5 bases; J trimming: 4 bases; junction bases outside the gene matches: 10. The CDR3 loop spans 17 amino acids. The CDR3 reads CASSPGTSGMVGETQYF. The CDR3 DNA reads TGTGCCAGCAGCCCGGGGACTAGCGGGATGGTCGGAGAGACCCAGTACTTC.

In this sample, this clone turned up once. J is TRBJ2-2 and V is TRBV18; the D is unclear. The V end was cut by 6 bases, the J end by 4 bases, with 9 bases between. Germline V gene lookup returns CDR1 KGHSH and CDR2 LQKENI. This CDR3 spans 13 amino acids. The CDR3 bases are TGTGCCAGCTCCCCCCCCCTCACCGGGGAGCTGTTTTTT. Its translation: CASSPPLTGELFF.

The V gene is TRBV5-1, the J gene TRBJ2-3; 8 nucleotides match TRBD2. The CDR3 runs 15 residues. Germline CDR1 is SGHRS and CDR2 is YFSETQ. The V and J ends lost 5 bases and 4 bases, in that order; junction bases with no gene match: 9. CDR3 DNA sequence: TGCGCCAGCAGGACAGGACTAGCAGGGGCAGATACGCAGTATTTT. It yields the protein CASRTGLAGADTQYF.